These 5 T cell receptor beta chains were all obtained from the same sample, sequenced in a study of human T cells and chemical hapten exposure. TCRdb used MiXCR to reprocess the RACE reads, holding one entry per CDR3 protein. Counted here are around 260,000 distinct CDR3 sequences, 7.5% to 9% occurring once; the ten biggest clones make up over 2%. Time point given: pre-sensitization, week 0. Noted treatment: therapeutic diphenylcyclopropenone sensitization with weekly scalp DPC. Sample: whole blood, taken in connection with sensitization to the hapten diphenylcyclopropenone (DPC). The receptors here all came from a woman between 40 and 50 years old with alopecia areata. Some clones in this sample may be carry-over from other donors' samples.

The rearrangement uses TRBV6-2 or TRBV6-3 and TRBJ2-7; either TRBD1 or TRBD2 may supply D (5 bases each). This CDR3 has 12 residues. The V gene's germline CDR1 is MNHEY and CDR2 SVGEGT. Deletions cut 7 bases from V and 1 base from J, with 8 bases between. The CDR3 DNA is TGTGCCAGCACGAGGGGATCCTACGAGCAGTACTTC. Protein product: CASTRGSYEQYF.

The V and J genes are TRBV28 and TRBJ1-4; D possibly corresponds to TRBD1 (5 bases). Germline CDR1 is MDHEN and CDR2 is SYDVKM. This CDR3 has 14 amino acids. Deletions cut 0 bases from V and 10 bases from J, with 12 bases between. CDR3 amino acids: CASSLWTVRAKLFF. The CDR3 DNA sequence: TGTGCCAGCAGTTTATGGACAGTAAGAGCAAAACTGTTTTTT.

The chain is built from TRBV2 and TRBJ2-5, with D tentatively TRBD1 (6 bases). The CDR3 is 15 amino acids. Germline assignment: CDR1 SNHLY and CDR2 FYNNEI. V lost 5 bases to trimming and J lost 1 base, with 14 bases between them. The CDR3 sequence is CASSLQGYVQETQYF. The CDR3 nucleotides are TGTGCCAGCAGTCTACAGGGATACGTCCAAGAGACCCAGTACTTC.

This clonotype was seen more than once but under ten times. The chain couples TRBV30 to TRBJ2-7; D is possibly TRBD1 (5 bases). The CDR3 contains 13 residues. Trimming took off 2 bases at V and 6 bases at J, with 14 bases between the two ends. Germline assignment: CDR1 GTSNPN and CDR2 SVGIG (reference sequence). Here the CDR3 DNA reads TGTGCCTGGAGTACAGGACAAAGGGGCGAGCAGTACTTC. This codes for CAWSTGQRGEQYF.

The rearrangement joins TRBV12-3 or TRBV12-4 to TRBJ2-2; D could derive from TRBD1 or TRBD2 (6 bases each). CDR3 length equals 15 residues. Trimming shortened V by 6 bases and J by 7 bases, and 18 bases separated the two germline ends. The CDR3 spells CASSEDGGGIGELFF. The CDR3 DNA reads TGTGCCAGCAGCGAAGACGGGGGCGGGATCGGGGAGCTGTTTTTT.